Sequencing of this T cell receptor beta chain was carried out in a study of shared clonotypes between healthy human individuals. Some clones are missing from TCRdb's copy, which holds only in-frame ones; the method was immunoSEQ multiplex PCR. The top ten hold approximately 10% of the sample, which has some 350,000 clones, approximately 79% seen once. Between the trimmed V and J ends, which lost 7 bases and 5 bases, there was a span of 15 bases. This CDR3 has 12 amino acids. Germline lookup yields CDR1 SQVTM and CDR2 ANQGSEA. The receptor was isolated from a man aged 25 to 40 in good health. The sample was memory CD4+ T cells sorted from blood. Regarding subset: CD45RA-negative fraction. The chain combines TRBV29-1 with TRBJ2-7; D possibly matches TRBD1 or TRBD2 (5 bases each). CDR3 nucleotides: TGCAGCGCCTTAGACGGGACGAACGAGCAGTACTTC. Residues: CSALDGTNEQYF.